The 9 T cell receptor beta chains presented below share a single source sample, sequenced in a study of OX40 agonist ivuxolimab in advanced cancers. The library was built by means of the immunoSEQ multiplex PCR assay. TCRdb took over this immuneACCESS table, retaining in-frame rearrangements with V and J assigned. Such tables are incomplete; in checked studies, under half of the missing clones stem from an unresolved V gene, and the remainder is unexplained. The sample table contains tens of thousands of clones; only one count was recorded for 90% to 95% of them. The ten largest make up roughly 4.5% of the sample. Sequenced material: CD4+ or CD8+ T cells sorted from blood, taken in a trial of the OX40 agonist ivuxolimab. All receptors come from an adult with an advanced solid tumor such as melanoma, head and neck, liver or kidney cancer.

J is TRBJ2-1 and V is TRBV11-2, with D tentatively TRBD1 or TRBD2 (5 bases each). Germline CDR1 and CDR2: SGHAT and FQNNGV. This CDR3 spans 14 amino acids. V lost 5 bases, J lost 3 bases, and 11 bases lay in between. The CDR3 DNA is TGTGCCAGCAGCCCGGGACCGATCTACAATGAGCAGTTCTTC. Translating it yields CASSPGPIYNEQFF. The whole variable domain, filled in from reference TRBV11-2 and TRBJ2-1, reads EAGVAQSPRYKIIEKRQSVAFWCNPISGHATLYWYQQILGQGPKLLIQFQNNGVVDDSQLPKDRFSAERLKGVDSTLKIQPAKLEDSAVYLCASSPGPIYNEQFFGPGTRLTVL.

J is TRBJ2-1 and V is TRBV27; TRBD2 matches at 7 bases. The CDR3 totals 16 residues. CDR1 is MNHEY, CDR2 SMNVEV, per germline (reference sequence). The ends lost 0 bases at V and 2 bases at J; junction bases unmatched: 4. CDR3 residues: CASSLSTRGTYNEQFF. The CDR3 coding sequence is TGTGCCAGCAGTTTATCGACGCGGGGGACCTACAATGAGCAGTTCTTC.

This chain links TRBV5-4 with TRBJ2-7; no firm D call. V lost 7 bases and J lost 3, with 17 bases in between. The germline V gene has CDR1 SGHNT and CDR2 YYREEE (reference sequence). This CDR3 region has 14 residues. CDR3 residues: CASGPMDGRYEQYF. In nucleotides, the CDR3 is TGTGCCAGCGGGCCGATGGACGGGCGCTACGAGCAGTACTTC.

This chain uses TRBV6-5 with TRBJ2-2; D call uncertain. The germline V gene encodes CDR1 MNHEY and CDR2 SVGAGI. CDR3 length: 12 residues. V lost 6 bases and J lost 3, with 5 bases in between. CDR3 DNA sequence: TGTGCCAGCAGGAAGTACACCGGGGAGCTGTTTTTT. Its protein is CASRKYTGELFF.

The chain couples TRBV15 to TRBJ1-2; the D gene is possibly TRBD1 (5 bases). CDR1 and CDR2 from the germline V gene are LNHNV and YYDKDF (reference sequence). Trimming cost V 6 bases and J 8 bases, with 22 bases left between them. The length of the CDR3 is 15 residues. The CDR3 coding sequence is TGTGCCACCAGTGGGCGGGACGGCAGGGATTGGGGCTACACCTTC. Protein product: CATSGRDGRDWGYTF.

CDR3 sequence reads: CASSRGLYNEQFF. The CDR3 coding sequence is TGCGCCAGCAGCCGAGGACTTTACAATGAGCAGTTCTTC. The chain links TRBV4-1 to TRBJ2-1; D possibly corresponds to TRBD2 (5 bases). Germline CDR1 is MGHRA and CDR2 is YSYEKL. CDR3 size: 13 residues. V dropped 4 bases and J dropped 4 bases, with 8 bases sitting between them.

The chain combines TRBV19 with TRBJ2-3, with D unresolved. The V gene's germline CDR1 is LNHDA and CDR2 SQIVND (reference sequence). This CDR3 has 13 residues. V was cut by 6 bases and J by 2 bases, with 9 bases left in between. The CDR3 nucleotides are TGTGCCAGTAGAACCGTAAACACAGATACGCAGTATTTT. As protein: CASRTVNTDTQYF.

The gene calls are TRBV19 and TRBJ2-7, with D possibly TRBD2 on 6 matching bases. The CDR3 has 14 amino acids. Germline V gene sequence: CDR1 LNHDA, CDR2 SQIVND (reference sequence). Trimming removed 5 bases at V and 4 bases at J, with 15 bases between. DNA for the CDR3: TGTGCCAGTAGTGCAGGCGGGATGTATTACGAGCAGTACTTC. This encodes CASSAGGMYYEQYF.

The chain recombines TRBV27 with TRBJ2-1; D is tentatively TRBD1 or TRBD2 (5 bases each). The germline V gene encodes CDR1 MNHEY and CDR2 SMNVEV (reference sequence). V lost 0 bases and J 9 bases, leaving 15 bases between the germline ends. CDR3 length: 15 amino acids. The CDR3 sequence: CASSLSYVRGGEQFF. The CDR3 DNA reads as TGTGCCAGCAGTTTATCGTATGTGAGGGGCGGTGAGCAGTTCTTC.